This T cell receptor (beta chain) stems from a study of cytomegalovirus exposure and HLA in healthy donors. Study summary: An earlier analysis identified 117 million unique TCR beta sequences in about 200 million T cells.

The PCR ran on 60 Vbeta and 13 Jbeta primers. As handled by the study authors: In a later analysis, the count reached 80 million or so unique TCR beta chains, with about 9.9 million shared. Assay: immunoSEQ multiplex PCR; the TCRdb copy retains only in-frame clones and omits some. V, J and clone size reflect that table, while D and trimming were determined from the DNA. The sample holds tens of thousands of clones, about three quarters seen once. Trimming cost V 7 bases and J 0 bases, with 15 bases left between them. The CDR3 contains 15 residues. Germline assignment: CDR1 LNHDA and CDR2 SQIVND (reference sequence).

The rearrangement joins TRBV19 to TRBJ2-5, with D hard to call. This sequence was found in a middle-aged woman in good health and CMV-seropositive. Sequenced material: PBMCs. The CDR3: CASTPRGSYQETQYF. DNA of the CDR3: TGTGCCAGTACCCCCCGCGGCAGCTACCAAGAGACCCAGTACTTC.